In its sample, the clone carrying this T cell receptor (beta chain) was seen many times. Its antigen remains unknown. In TCRdb, the 5' RACE reads were re-called with MiXCR into one record per CDR3 protein. The sample contains around 100,000 distinct CDR3 sequences, under 7% of which appear only once. V gave up 6 bases and J gave up 6 bases, with 16 bases separating them. This CDR3 is 14 amino acids long. CDR1 and CDR2 from the germline V gene are MNHNS and SASEGT. This specimen belongs to a study of identical twins. Whole-study results and caveats: The study found that models underestimated out-of-frame TCR alpha sharing in monozygotic twins.

Sequencing was performed on memory T cells sorted from blood. The TCR comes from a woman aged 45-59 years in good health. V usage is TRBV6-1 and J usage is TRBJ2-3; D gene uncertain. The CDR3 region has the DNA TGTGCCAGCAGCCCTACTGGGGTGGGTGATACGCAGTATTTT. Protein product: CASSPTGVGDTQYF.